This T cell receptor beta chain was captured by sequencing in a study of blood T cell repertoires in COVID-19. For the study at large: The United States, Italy and Spain were the sources of the acute and convalescent COVID-19 samples.

The CDR3 contains 15 residues. Trimming cost V 5 bases and J 4 bases; bases outside gene matches: 7. Germline V gene sequence: CDR1 LGHDT, CDR2 YNNKEL (reference sequence). Per the authors' pipeline: Amplification with reference gene primers provided the estimates of nucleated cell counts. Sequencing was performed with immunoSEQ multiplex PCR; in TCRdb, only in-frame clones are kept and a portion is missing. That table is the source of V, J and clone size, and D and trimming were worked out from the DNA. The sample includes 50,000 to 75,000 clones, over 75% of them seen just once. The rearrangement joins TRBV3-1 (or the pseudogene TRBV3-2) to TRBJ1-5; 8 positions match TRBD1. The clonotype was recovered from an older man in a cohort sampled during active COVID-19. The sequencing input was peripheral blood. CDR3 loop: CASSLGQGGNQPQHF. CDR3 DNA sequence: TGTGCCAGCAGCTTAGGACAGGGTGGTAATCAGCCCCAGCATTTT.